The clone carrying this T cell receptor beta chain was observed a few times. Its antigen is not identified. These data come from a study of beta chain features in type 1 diabetes. Study-wide results and caveats: Moderate yet significant TCRB CDR3 shortening was seen in Type 1 diabetes patients in all four CD4+ subsets. The VDJ junctions of type 1 diabetes patients carried fewer insertions and more deletions. For cells with high TCR expression, cDNA sequencing could yield over-representation. PCR might pick shorter templates more often, in the same way for patients and controls. It was among patients, rather than healthy donors, that naive, central memory and Treg TCRB repertoires appeared more similar.

Expressed TCRB transcripts were sequenced because the entire RNA isolate underwent reverse transcription. Measured with immunoSEQ multiplex PCR; TCRdb has only the in-frame clones, and not every one. Of roughly 260,000 clones in the sample, under 13% were seen once. CDR3 length: 14 amino acids. The germline V gene has CDR1 SGDLS and CDR2 YYNGEE. Germline trimming cut 4 bases from V and 6 bases from J; bases unmatched to any gene: 8. This receptor was identified in a man younger than 40 with type 1 diabetes. The sequenced material came from naive CD4+ T cells from blood. The chain couples TRBV9 to TRBJ2-3; 7 positions agree with TRBD2. As DNA, the CDR3 is TGTGCCAGCAGCCCCGGGGGGTCGGTGGATACGCAGTATTTT. Translation: CASSPGGSVDTQYF.